The sequence of this TCR beta chain was determined in a study of T cell responses to AZD1222 COVID-19 vaccine. Concerning this clone itself: Antigen unknown.

Sequenced by immunoSEQ multiplex PCR; TCRdb stores in-frame clones only, minus some. This table holds about 110,000 clones, over 85% found once. Study outcomes and limitations: Baseline seropositivity occurred in only a handful of AZD1222 recipients. Repertoire samples came only from after the peak T cell response. A mostly white British donor set with more females was recruited, and clonal diversity was possibly underestimated.

This TCR came from an adult in good health. The sample consisted of peripheral blood, taken on day 0 of MenACWY control vaccination.

The CDR3 is CASSLVGSPIYGYTF. CDR3 nucleotide sequence: TGTGCCAGCAGCTTGGTCGGGAGCCCTATCTATGGCTACACCTTC. The V and J genes are TRBV5-4 and TRBJ1-2; D not resolved. The CDR3 runs to 15 residues. V lost 0 bases and J 4 bases, leaving 13 bases between the germline ends. Germline V gives CDR1 SGHNT, CDR2 YYREEE (reference sequence).